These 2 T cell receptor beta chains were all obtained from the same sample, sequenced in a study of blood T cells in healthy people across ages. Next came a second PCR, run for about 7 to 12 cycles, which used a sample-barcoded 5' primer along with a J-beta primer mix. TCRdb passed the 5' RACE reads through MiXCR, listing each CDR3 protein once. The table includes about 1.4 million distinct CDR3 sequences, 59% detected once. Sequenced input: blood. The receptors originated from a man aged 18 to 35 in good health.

Here the CDR3 reads CASSPRGNRQPQHF. The CDR3 coding sequence is TGTGCCAGCAGTCCTCGGGGGAATCGGCAGCCCCAGCATTTT. This chain uses TRBV6-2 or TRBV6-3 with TRBJ1-5, with a possible D match to TRBD1 (5 bases). V was pared by 5 bases and J by 7 bases, with 15 bases between. Germline V gene sequence: CDR1 MNHEY, CDR2 SVGEGT. This CDR3 comprises 14 residues.

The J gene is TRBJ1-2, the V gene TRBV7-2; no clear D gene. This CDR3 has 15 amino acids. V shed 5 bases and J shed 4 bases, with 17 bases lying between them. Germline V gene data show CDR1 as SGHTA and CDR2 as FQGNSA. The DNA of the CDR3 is TGTGCCAGCAGCCCGACGCCGGCAGGCGCCTATGGCTACACCTTC. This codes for CASSPTPAGAYGYTF. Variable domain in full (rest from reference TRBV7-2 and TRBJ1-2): GAGVSQSPSNKVTEKGKDVELRCDPISGHTALYWYRQSLGQGLEFLIYFQGNSAPDKSGLPSDRFSAERTGGSVSTLTIQRTQQEDSAVYLCASSPTPAGAYGYTFGSGTRLTVV.